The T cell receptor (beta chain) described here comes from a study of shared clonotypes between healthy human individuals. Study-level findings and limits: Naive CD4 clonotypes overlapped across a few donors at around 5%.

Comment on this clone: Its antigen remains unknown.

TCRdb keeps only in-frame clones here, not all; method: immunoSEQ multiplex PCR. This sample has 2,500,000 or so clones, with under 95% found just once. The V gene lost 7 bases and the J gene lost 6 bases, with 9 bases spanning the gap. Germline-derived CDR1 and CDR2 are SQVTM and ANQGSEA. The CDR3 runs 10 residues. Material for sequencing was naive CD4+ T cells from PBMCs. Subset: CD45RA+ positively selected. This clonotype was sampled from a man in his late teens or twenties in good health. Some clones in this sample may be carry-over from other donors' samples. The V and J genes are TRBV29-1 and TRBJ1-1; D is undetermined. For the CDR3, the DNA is TGCAGCGCTATCGCGGCTGAAGCTTTCTTT. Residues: CSAIAAEAFF.